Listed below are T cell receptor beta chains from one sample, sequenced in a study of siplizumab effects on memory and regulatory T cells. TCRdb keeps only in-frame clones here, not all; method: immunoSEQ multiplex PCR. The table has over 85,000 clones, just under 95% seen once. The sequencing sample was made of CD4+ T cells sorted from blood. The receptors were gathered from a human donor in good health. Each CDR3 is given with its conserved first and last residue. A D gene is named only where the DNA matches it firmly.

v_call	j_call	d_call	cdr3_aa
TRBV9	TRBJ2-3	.	CASSVEVNGVQYF
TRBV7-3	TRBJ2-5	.	CASSLVVGPSETQYF
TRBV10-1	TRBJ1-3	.	CASGDPLSGNTIYF
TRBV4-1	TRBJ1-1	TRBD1	CASRTPGTGAPEAFF
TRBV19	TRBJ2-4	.	CASSMKGRTEAKNIQYF
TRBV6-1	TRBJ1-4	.	CASSELTVEKLFF
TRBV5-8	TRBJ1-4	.	CASSLGTWGNEKLFF
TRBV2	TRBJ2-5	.	CASRGGSSPQYF
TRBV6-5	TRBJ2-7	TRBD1	CASSYGTGAYEQYF
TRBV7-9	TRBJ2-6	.	CASIHSGANVLTF
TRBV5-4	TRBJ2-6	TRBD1	CASSYTGGSSGANVLTF
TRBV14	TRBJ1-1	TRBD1	CASSLLDRGRTEAFF
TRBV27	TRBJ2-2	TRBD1	CASSLSGTDTGELFF
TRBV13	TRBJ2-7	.	CASSFAPKTEQYF
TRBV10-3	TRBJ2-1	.	CAISNAGSYNEQFF
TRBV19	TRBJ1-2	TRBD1	CARGDRVYGYTF
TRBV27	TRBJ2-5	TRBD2	CASSLLAGGPETQYF
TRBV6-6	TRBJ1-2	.	CASSENRQNNYGYTF
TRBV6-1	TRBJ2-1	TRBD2	CASSTGLAGAGEQFF
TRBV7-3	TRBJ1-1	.	CASSSSRMNTEAFF
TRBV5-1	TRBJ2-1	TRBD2	CASSLGTSNEQFF
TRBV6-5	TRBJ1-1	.	CASKLREPEAFF
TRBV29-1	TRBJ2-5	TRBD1	CSVMTGGEETQYF
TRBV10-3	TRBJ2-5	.	CAVSRGSETQYF
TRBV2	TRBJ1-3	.	CASREGISGNTIYF
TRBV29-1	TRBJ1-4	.	CSVGVQPDEKLFF
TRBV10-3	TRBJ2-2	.	CAISGQGLNTGELFF
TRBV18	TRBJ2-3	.	CASSPYRKDTQYF
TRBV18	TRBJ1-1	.	CASSWYKGRTEAFF
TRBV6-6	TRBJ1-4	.	CASRERNEKLFF
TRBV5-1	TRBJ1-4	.	CASSLQPSNEKLFF
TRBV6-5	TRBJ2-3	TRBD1	CASSLTGEKTDTQYF
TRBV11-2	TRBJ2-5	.	CASSPRVETQYF
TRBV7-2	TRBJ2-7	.	CASSLQPYEQYF
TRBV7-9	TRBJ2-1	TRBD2	CASSASGGVNYNEQFF
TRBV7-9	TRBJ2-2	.	CASRPGLVNTGELFF
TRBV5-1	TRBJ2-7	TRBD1	CASSLVLAGGTEQYF
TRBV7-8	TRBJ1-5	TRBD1	CASSTSGQGNQPQHF
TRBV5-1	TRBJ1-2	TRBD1	CASSLRQGGGHGYTF
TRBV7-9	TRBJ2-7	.	CASSPSAQAGDEQYF
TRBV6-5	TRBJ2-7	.	CASSPPSDGETKQYF